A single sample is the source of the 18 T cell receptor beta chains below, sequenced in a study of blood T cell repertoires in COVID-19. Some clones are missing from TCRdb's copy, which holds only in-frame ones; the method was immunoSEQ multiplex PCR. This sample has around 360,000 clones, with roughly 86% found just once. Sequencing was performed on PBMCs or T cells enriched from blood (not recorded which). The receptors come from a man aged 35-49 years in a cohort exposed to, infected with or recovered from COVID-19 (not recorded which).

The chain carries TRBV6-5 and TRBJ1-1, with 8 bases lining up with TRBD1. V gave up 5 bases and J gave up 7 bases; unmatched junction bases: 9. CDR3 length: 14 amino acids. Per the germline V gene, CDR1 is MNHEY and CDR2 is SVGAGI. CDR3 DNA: TGTGCCAGCAGTACGGACAGGGCAAACGTTGAAGCTTTCTTT. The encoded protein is CASSTDRANVEAFF.

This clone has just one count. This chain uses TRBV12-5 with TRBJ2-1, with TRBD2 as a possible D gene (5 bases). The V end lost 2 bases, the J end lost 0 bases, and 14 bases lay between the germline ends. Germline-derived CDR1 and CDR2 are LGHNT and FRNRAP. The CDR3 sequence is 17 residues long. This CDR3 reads CASGLSAGASSYNEQFF. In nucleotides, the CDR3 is TGTGCTAGTGGTTTGTCGGCGGGCGCGAGCTCCTACAATGAGCAGTTCTTC. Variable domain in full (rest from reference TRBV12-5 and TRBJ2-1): DARVTQTPRHKVTEMGQEVTMRCQPILGHNTVFWYRQTMMQGLELLAYFRNRAPLDDSGMPKDRFSAEMPDATLATLKIQPSEPRDSAVYFCASGLSAGASSYNEQFFGPGTRLTVL.

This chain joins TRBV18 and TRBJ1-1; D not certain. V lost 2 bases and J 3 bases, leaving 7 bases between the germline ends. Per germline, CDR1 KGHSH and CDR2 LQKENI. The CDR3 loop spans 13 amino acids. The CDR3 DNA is TGTGCCAGCTCACCATCTGTCCACACTGAAGCTTTCTTT. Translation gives CASSPSVHTEAFF.

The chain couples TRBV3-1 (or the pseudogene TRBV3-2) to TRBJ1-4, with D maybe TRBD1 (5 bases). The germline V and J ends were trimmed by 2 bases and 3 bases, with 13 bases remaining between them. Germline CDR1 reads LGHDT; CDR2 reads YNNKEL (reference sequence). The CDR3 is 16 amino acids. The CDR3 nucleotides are TGTGCCAGCAGCCAACGCAGACAGACAGCTAATGAAAAACTGTTTTTT. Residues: CASSQRRQTANEKLFF.

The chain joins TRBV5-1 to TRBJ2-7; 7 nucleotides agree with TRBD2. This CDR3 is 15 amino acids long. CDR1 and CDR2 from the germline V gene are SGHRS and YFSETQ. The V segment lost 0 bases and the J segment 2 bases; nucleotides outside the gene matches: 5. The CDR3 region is CASSLEAGTAYEQYF. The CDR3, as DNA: TGCGCCAGCAGCTTGGAAGCGGGAACCGCCTACGAGCAGTACTTC.

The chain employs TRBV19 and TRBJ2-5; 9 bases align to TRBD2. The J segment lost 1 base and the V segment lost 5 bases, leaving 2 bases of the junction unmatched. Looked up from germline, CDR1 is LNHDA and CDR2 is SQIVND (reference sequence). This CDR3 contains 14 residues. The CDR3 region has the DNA TGTGCCAGTAGTGCTAGCGGGACCCAAGAGACCCAGTACTTC. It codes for CASSASGTQETQYF.

The CDR3 region has the DNA TGTGCCAGCAGTACCCAGGGGGCAATTAACACTGAAGCTTTCTTT. Amino acids: CASSTQGAINTEAFF. V is TRBV27 and J is TRBJ1-1; the match to TRBD1 covers 8 bases. The V gene end was trimmed by 5 bases and the J gene end by 2 bases; junction bases not matched to a gene: 7. From germline, CDR1 is MNHEY and CDR2 SMNVEV (reference sequence). This CDR3 has 15 residues.

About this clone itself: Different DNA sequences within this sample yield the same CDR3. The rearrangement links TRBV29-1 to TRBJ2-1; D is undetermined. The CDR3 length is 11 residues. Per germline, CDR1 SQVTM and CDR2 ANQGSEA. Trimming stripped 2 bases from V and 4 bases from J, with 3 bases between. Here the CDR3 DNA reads TGCAGCGTTGAACTTTACAATGAGCAGTTCTTC. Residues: CSVELYNEQFF.

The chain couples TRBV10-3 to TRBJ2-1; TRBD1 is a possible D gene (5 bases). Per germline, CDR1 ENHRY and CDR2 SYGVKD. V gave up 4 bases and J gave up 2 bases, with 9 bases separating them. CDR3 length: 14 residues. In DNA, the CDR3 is TGTGCCATCAGTGGGCAGGGCACCTACAATGAGCAGTTCTTC. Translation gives CAISGQGTYNEQFF.

The CDR3 sequence is CATSRGIQGGDTEAFF. CDR3 nucleotides: TGTGCCACCAGCAGAGGTATACAGGGAGGGGACACTGAAGCTTTCTTT. This rearrangement joins TRBV15 to TRBJ1-1; the D gene is possibly TRBD1 (6 bases). The CDR3 consists of 16 residues. The V end lost 1 base, the J end lost 3 bases, and 15 bases lay between the germline ends. The germline gives CDR1 LNHNV, CDR2 YYDKDF (reference sequence). Full variable domain (outside the CDR3, taken from reference TRBV15 and TRBJ1-1): DAMVIQNPRYQVTQFGKPVTLSCSQTLNHNVMYWYQQKSSQAPKLLFHYYDKDFNNEADTPDNFQSRRPNTSFCFLDIRSPGLGDTAMYLCATSRGIQGGDTEAFFGQGTRLTVV.

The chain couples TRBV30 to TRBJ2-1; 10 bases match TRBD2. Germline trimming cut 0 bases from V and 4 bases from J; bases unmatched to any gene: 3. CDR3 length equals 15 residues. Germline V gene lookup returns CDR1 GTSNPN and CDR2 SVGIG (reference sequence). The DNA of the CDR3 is TGTGCCTGGAGTGTACTAGCGGGGATGTACAATGAGCAGTTCTTC. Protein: CAWSVLAGMYNEQFF. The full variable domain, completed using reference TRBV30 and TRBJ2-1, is SQTIHQWPATLVQPVGSPLSLECTVEGTSNPNLYWYRQAAGRGLQLLFYSVGIGQISSEVPQNLSASRPQDRQFILSSKKLLLSDSGFYLCAWSVLAGMYNEQFFGPGTRLTVL.

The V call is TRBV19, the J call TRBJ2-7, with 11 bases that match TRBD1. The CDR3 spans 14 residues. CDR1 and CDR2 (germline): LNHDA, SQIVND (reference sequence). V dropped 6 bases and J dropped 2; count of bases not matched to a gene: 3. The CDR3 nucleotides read TGTGCCAGTAGGCCGGGACAGGGGGCCTACGAGCAGTACTTC. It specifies CASRPGQGAYEQYF.

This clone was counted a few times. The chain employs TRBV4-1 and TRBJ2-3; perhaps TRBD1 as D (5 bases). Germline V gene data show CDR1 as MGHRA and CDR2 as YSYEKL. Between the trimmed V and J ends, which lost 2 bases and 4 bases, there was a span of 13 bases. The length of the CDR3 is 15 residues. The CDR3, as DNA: TGCGCCAGCAGCCAACCTGGGGCTAGTTCAGATACGCAGTATTTT. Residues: CASSQPGASSDTQYF.

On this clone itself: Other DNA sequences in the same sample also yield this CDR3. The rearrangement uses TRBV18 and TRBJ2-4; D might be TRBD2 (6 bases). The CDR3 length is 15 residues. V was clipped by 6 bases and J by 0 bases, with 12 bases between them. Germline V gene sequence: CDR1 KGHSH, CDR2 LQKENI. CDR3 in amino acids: CASSHGGLAKNIQYF. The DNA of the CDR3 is TGTGCCAGCTCCCATGGGGGGTTAGCCAAAAACATTCAGTACTTC.

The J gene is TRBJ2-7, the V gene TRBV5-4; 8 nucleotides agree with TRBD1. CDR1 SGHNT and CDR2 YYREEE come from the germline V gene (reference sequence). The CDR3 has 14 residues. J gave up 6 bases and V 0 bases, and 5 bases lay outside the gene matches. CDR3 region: CASSLVQGAGEQYF. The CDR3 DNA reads TGTGCCAGCAGCTTGGTCCAGGGGGCGGGCGAGCAGTACTTC. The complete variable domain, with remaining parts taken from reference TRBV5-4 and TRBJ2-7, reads ETGVTQSPTHLIKTRGQQVTLRCSSQSGHNTVSWYQQALGQGPQFIFQYYREEENGRGNFPPRFSGLQFPNYSSELNVNALELDDSALYLCASSLVQGAGEQYFGPGTRLTVT.

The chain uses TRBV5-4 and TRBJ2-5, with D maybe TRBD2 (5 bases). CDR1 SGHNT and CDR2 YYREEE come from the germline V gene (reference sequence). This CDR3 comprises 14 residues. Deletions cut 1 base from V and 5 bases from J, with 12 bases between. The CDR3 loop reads CASSLLLSGETQYF. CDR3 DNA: TGTGCCAGCAGCTTGCTACTATCGGGGGAGACCCAGTACTTC.

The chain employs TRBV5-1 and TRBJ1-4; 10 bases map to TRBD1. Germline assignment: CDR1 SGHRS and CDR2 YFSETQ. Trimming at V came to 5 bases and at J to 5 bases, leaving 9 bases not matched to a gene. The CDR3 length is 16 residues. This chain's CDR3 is CASRETGGDYNEKLFF. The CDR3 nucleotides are TGCGCCAGCAGAGAGACAGGGGGCGATTACAATGAAAAACTGTTTTTT.

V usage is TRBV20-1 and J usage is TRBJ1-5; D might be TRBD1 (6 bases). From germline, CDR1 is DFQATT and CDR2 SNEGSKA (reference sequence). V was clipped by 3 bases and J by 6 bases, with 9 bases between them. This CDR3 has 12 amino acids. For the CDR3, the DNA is TGCAGTGCTAGTACAGGGAGTCAGCCCCAGCATTTT. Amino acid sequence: CSASTGSQPQHF.